The 18 T cell receptor beta chains below all came from one sample that was sequenced in a study of blood T cell repertoires in COVID-19 (dated by TCRdb to about 2020). Receptor amplification or capture employed the immunoSEQ multiplex PCR assay. The table was pulled from immuneACCESS by TCRdb, which kept in-frame rearrangements only. Such tables lose some clones; where checked, under half of the loss comes from unresolved V genes, and the rest has no known cause. This sample is represented by 210,000 or so clones; around 84% of them were singletons. The ten largest clones represent about 7% of the sample. Sample: PBMCs or T cells enriched from blood (not recorded which). Receptor source: a woman in her 40s with acute COVID-19.

V is TRBV10-2 and J is TRBJ1-3, with 7 nucleotides matching TRBD1. With V trimmed by 4 bases and J by 4 bases, 1 base remained unmatched. CDR1 and CDR2 (germline): WSHSY, SAAADI. The length of the CDR3 is 13 residues. This CDR3 reads CASSGGQGNTIYF. The CDR3 DNA reads TGCGCCAGCAGTGGGGGACAGGGAAACACCATATATTTT.

This clone was observed a handful of times. V gene TRBV4-1 combines with J gene TRBJ2-6; the match to TRBD1 covers 7 bases. CDR1 MGHRA and CDR2 YSYEKL come from the germline V gene. The junction had 3 bases not matched to a gene; V was cut back by 4 bases and J by 0 bases. CDR3 size: 16 residues. The CDR3 here is CASSRRQGSGANVLTF. The CDR3, as DNA: TGCGCCAGCAGCCGAAGACAGGGCTCTGGGGCCAACGTCCTGACTTTC.

This chain uses TRBV21-1 with TRBJ1-4; the D call in the table, TRBD1, was not verified against the DNA. TRBV21-1 is given as a pseudogene. The CDR3 has 16 residues. The CDR3 is CASRRGQGDANEKLFF. CDR3 nucleotide sequence: TGTGCCAGCAGACGCGGACAGGGCGACGCTAATGAAAAACTGTTTTTT.

The V gene is TRBV11-2, the J gene TRBJ1-5; 7 nucleotides line up with TRBD1. Trimming at V came to 4 bases and at J to 3 bases, leaving 6 bases not matched to a gene. The CDR3 is made up of 15 amino acids. The V gene's germline CDR1 is SGHAT and CDR2 FQNNGV. CDR3 protein: CASSSTGRPNQPQHF. In DNA form, the CDR3 reads TGTGCCAGCAGCTCGACAGGGCGCCCCAATCAGCCCCAGCATTTT.

The J gene is TRBJ2-3, the V gene TRBV11-3; 10 positions agree with TRBD2. In germline, CDR1 is SGHNT, CDR2 YENEEA. The V gene end was trimmed by 5 bases and the J gene end by 4 bases; junction bases not matched to a gene: 9. The CDR3 is 16 residues long. This CDR3 is CASSLPHLAGADTQYF. CDR3 bases: TGTGCCAGCAGCCTACCGCACCTAGCGGGAGCAGATACGCAGTATTTT.

V and J are TRBV13 and TRBJ2-6; no reliable D call. There are 17 residues in the CDR3. V lost 1 base to trimming and J lost 4 bases, with 14 bases between them. Germline-derived CDR1 and CDR2 are PRHDT and FYEKMQ (reference sequence). Written as DNA, the CDR3 is TGTGCCAGCAGCTTAGTGACCGCAGGTCCCGGGGCCAACGTCCTGACTTTC. Amino acids: CASSLVTAGPGANVLTF.

This sequence joins TRBV28 and TRBJ1-4; no definite D call. The V end was cut by 1 base, the J end by 8 bases, with 11 bases between. The CDR3 totals 14 residues. Germline CDR1 reads MDHEN; CDR2 reads SYDVKM. The CDR3 loop is CASSLSVVGEKLFF. The CDR3 DNA reads as TGTGCCAGCAGTTTATCGGTGGTCGGGGAAAAACTGTTTTTT.

The chain recombines TRBV5-8 with TRBJ2-7; possible D gene TRBD2, 5 bases. Per the germline V gene, CDR1 is SGHTS and CDR2 is YDEGEE. V dropped 4 bases and J dropped 1 base, with 9 bases sitting between them. The CDR3 consists of 13 residues. The CDR3 DNA follows: TGTGCCAGCAGCCCCCGAGGGTCCTACGAGCAGTACTTC. It codes for CASSPRGSYEQYF.

The CDR3 DNA reads as TGTGCCAGCAGCCAAGATCTTGCGGGCCCTTACGAGCAGTACTTC. Translated, it gives CASSQDLAGPYEQYF. V and J are TRBV3-1 (or the pseudogene TRBV3-2) and TRBJ2-7; perhaps TRBD2 as D (5 bases). The length of the CDR3 is 15 residues. V lost 0 bases and J 4 bases, leaving 13 bases between the germline ends. In germline, CDR1 is LGHDT, CDR2 YNNKEL (reference sequence).

The chain couples TRBV5-4 to TRBJ2-1; D is possibly TRBD1 (5 bases). The CDR3 totals 13 residues. The germline V gene encodes CDR1 SGHNT and CDR2 YYREEE (reference sequence). With 0 bases removed from V and 9 bases from J, the gap between germline ends came to 10 bases. This CDR3 reads CASSLVSGPEQFF. CDR3 DNA sequence: TGTGCCAGCAGCTTGGTGTCAGGGCCTGAGCAGTTCTTC.

The chain uses TRBV5-1 and TRBJ1-2, with 8 bases matching TRBD1. The CDR3 extends over 14 amino acids. The V segment lost 0 bases and the J segment 8 bases; nucleotides outside the gene matches: 6. The germline CDR1 and CDR2 sequences are SGHRS and YFSETQ. CDR3 bases: TGCGCCAGCAGCTTGGCTGGACAGGGTGAGGGCTACACCTTC. Encoded protein: CASSLAGQGEGYTF.

CDR3 DNA: TGCGCCAGCAGCCTACACATCGGACTAGCGGGGACGCCTTACGAGCAGTACTTC. Translating gives CASSLHIGLAGTPYEQYF. This chain uses TRBV5-1 with TRBJ2-7; 12 bases are shared with TRBD2. Per germline, CDR1 SGHRS and CDR2 YFSETQ. The CDR3 extends over 18 amino acids. With V trimmed by 4 bases and J by 4 bases, 15 bases remained unmatched.

The chain is built from TRBV18 and TRBJ2-1; perhaps TRBD2 as D (5 bases). CDR3 size: 15 residues. Trimming took 5 bases from V and 0 from J, leaving 11 bases between them. Germline values: CDR1 KGHSH, CDR2 LQKENI. CDR3 region: CASSGELGSYNEQFF. The CDR3, as DNA: TGTGCCAGCTCAGGGGAGCTAGGCTCCTACAATGAGCAGTTCTTC. The whole variable domain, filled in from reference TRBV18 and TRBJ2-1, reads NAGVMQNPRHLVRRRGQEARLRCSPMKGHSHVYWYRQLPEEGLKFMVYLQKENIIDESGMPKERFSAEFPKEGPSILRIQQVVRGDSAAYFCASSGELGSYNEQFFGPGTRLTVL.

The chain employs TRBV28 and TRBJ2-2; TRBD1 agrees at 9 bases. There are 16 residues in the CDR3. J lost 6 bases, V lost 7 bases, and 12 bases had no gene match. Germline CDR1 is MDHEN and CDR2 is SYDVKM. The chain's CDR3 is CASTSVDRGFAGELFF. For the CDR3, the DNA is TGTGCCAGCACCTCTGTGGACAGGGGTTTCGCCGGGGAGCTGTTTTTT. Full variable domain (missing parts from reference TRBV28 and TRBJ2-2): DVKVTQSSRYLVKRTGEKVFLECVQDMDHENMFWYRQDPGLGLRLIYFSYDVKMKEKGDIPEGYSVSREKKERFSLILESASTNQTSMYLCASTSVDRGFAGELFFGEGSRLTVL.

Ten or more counts support this clone. The chain is built from TRBV27 and TRBJ2-5, with TRBD2 matching 12 bases. Trimming took 1 base from V and 5 from J; bases not matched to a gene: 5. Germline assignment: CDR1 MNHEY and CDR2 SMNVEV (reference sequence). The CDR3 loop spans 16 amino acids. The CDR3 region has the DNA TGTGCCAGCAGTTTATTGGCTAGCGGGGGGGAGGAGACCCAGTACTTC. Translating it yields CASSLLASGGEETQYF.

The rearrangement joins TRBV28 to TRBJ1-2, with D possibly being TRBD1 (6 bases). This CDR3 spans 15 amino acids. Germline V gene data show CDR1 as MDHEN and CDR2 as SYDVKM. Deletions cut 5 bases from V and 4 bases from J, with 17 bases between. CDR3 in amino acids: CASSLTGRWSYGYTF. CDR3 sequence (DNA): TGTGCCAGCAGTCTAACAGGGCGTTGGTCCTATGGCTACACCTTC.

The rearrangement uses TRBV19 and TRBJ1-5; 9 bases are a match to TRBD1. The J segment lost 6 bases and the V segment lost 6 bases, leaving 6 bases of the junction unmatched. The CDR3 consists of 14 residues. Germline V lookup: CDR1 LNHDA, CDR2 SQIVND (reference sequence). The CDR3: CASSTDRGVQPQHF. CDR3 bases: TGTGCCAGTAGCACGGACAGGGGAGTTCAGCCCCAGCATTTT.

The rearrangement uses TRBV2 and TRBJ1-1; tentative D call: TRBD1 (5 bases). Per the germline V gene, CDR1 is SNHLY and CDR2 is FYNNEI. Between the trimmed V and J ends, which lost 6 bases and 2 bases, there was a span of 10 bases. The CDR3 loop spans 13 amino acids. The CDR3 sequence is CASRPQVNTEAFF. CDR3 nucleotide sequence: TGTGCCAGCAGACCACAGGTAAACACTGAAGCTTTCTTT. Full variable domain (rest looked up from reference TRBV2 and TRBJ1-1): EPEVTQTPSHQVTQMGQEVILRCVPISNHLYFYWYRQILGQKVEFLVSFYNNEISEKSEIFDDQFSVERPDGSNFTLKIRSTKLEDSAMYFCASRPQVNTEAFFGQGTRLTVV.